The clone carrying this TCR beta chain occurred once. The target antigen is unknown. A multiplex PCR was run with 60 Vbeta primers and 13 Jbeta primers. Profiling relied on immunoSEQ multiplex PCR, and the TCRdb table lists in-frame clones only, not all of them. The repertoire holds about 140,000 clones, with approximately 71% as singletons. The data originate from a study of cytomegalovirus exposure and HLA in healthy donors. Study-level results: As a later analysis showed, a missense DCLRE1C variant was linked to trimming of TCR beta V- and J-genes.

Germline loops: CDR1 SGHRS, CDR2 YFSETQ. The length of the CDR3 is 14 residues. With 0 bases removed from V and 4 bases from J, the gap between germline ends came to 10 bases. Sequencing was done on a sample of PBMCs. This sequence was found in a man younger than 45 in good health and CMV-seropositive. J is TRBJ2-5 and V is TRBV5-1; D unclear. The CDR3: CASSLAVTGETQYF. CDR3 bases: TGCGCCAGCAGCTTGGCTGTCACGGGAGAGACCCAGTACTTC.